The 3 T cell receptor beta chains listed next were all sequenced from one sample in a study of CD8+ T cells in alopecia areata. Treatment described: oral pan-JAK inhibitor, 5-10 mg twice daily. cDNA reverse transcribed from extracted RNA served as the sequencing template. Clones were sequenced by immunoSEQ multiplex PCR, and TCRdb holds only the in-frame ones, with some missing. The top ten hold 1.3% of the sample, which has about 190,000 clones, around three fifths seen once. Specimen: CD4+ T cells sorted from blood, collected around week 50, from a patient treated with tofacitinib. These receptors originate from a human donor with alopecia areata.

The rearrangement joins TRBV30 to TRBJ1-3; D may be TRBD1 (6 bases). The CDR3 totals 13 residues. Germline values: CDR1 GTSNPN, CDR2 SVGIG (reference sequence). V lost 3 bases to trimming and J lost 3 bases, with 9 bases between them. The CDR3 loop is CAWSGDIGNTIYF. CDR3 in DNA: TGTGCCTGGAGCGGGGACATTGGAAACACCATATATTTT.

The chain carries TRBV30 and TRBJ2-2, with 10 bases that match TRBD1. The CDR3 consists of 14 residues. Germline-derived CDR1 and CDR2 are GTSNPN and SVGIG (reference sequence). Trimming at V came to 3 bases and at J to 3 bases, leaving 1 base not matched to a gene. CDR3 residues: CAWRTGGDTGELFF. The CDR3, as DNA: TGTGCCTGGAGGACAGGGGGCGACACCGGGGAGCTGTTTTTT.

V gene TRBV19 combines with J gene TRBJ2-4, with D possibly being TRBD1 (5 bases). This CDR3 contains 15 residues. CDR1 is LNHDA and CDR2 is SQIVND in the germline V gene (reference sequence). V was shortened by 5 bases and J by 3 bases, with 14 bases between the two germline ends. CDR3 residues: CASSPTQTDKNIQYF. The CDR3 region has the DNA TGTGCCAGTAGTCCCACCCAGACAGACAAAAACATTCAGTACTTC.